Below, one T cell receptor (beta chain) is given with its context. This record comes from a study of long-term antiretroviral therapy in people with HIV. CDR3 length equals 19 residues. The germline V and J ends were trimmed by 1 base and 0 bases, with 16 bases remaining between them. Germline CDR1 and CDR2: KGHSH and LQKENI. Run at survey level, the immunoSEQ assay was version v3.0. Some clones are missing from TCRdb's copy, which holds only in-frame ones; the method was immunoSEQ multiplex PCR. This repertoire shows 20,000 to 25,000 clones, 81% found once; its top ten account for around 10%. The sequences come from unsorted PBMCs, collected 0.1 years before starting antiretroviral therapy. The V call is TRBV18, the J call TRBJ2-6; the D gene is possibly TRBD1 (5 bases). This TCR was sampled from a man aged 35 to 55 with HIV. CDR3 in DNA: TGTGCCAGCTCACCACTCTTCGGCAGGGAAGCCTCTGGGGCCAACGTCCTGACTTTC. It translates to CASSPLFGREASGANVLTF.